The clone carrying this T cell receptor (beta chain) was counted only a few times. Its antigen is currently unknown. The data originate from a study of a mutant IDH1 vaccine in newly diagnosed glioma. Background on the study: Either 4-6 weeks after radiotherapy alone or alongside temozolomide, vaccination was begun. Beforehand, treatment had been radiotherapy, temozolomide, or both; the majority received both.

CDR3 length equals 15 residues. Deletions cut 1 base from V and 10 bases from J, with 17 bases between. CDR1 is SGHDT and CDR2 is YYEEEE in the germline V gene. As to time point: week 35, safety follow-up. Each dose of the vaccine consisted of 300 ug of mutant IDH1 20-mer peptide, with topical imiquimod. TCRdb's copy holds only in-frame clones and misses some; the assay was immunoSEQ multiplex PCR. The table shows over 25,000 clones, with 79% occurring only once. The chain combines TRBV5-6 with TRBJ1-4, with D perhaps matching TRBD1 (5 bases). This clonotype originated in a woman younger than 45 with glioma. Some clones in this sample may be carry-over from other donors' samples. Sequences were derived from PBMCs, sampled from a glioma patient whose treatment included an IDH1 peptide vaccine. CDR3 sequence (DNA): TGTGCCAGCAGCTTGAGAGTGGAGGGACCGGGAAAACTGTTTTTT. It translates to CASSLRVEGPGKLFF.